This T cell receptor (beta chain) came from a study of cytomegalovirus exposure and HLA in healthy donors. This CDR3 is 13 amino acids long. CDR1 SGHRS and CDR2 YFSETQ come from the germline V gene. Germline trimming cut 3 bases from V and 6 bases from J; bases unmatched to any gene: 4. Profiled with immunoSEQ multiplex PCR; TCRdb holds only in-frame clones, not every one. The table has roughly 260,000 clones, roughly 89% seen once. The chain is built from TRBV5-1 and TRBJ1-1; 8 nucleotides match TRBD1. Sequencing was done on a sample of PBMCs. This clonotype originated in a woman aged 18-30 years in good health and CMV-seronegative. CDR3 nucleotide sequence: TGCGCCAGCAGCTCAACGACAGGGGCTGAAGCTTTCTTT. This codes for CASSSTTGAEAFF.